This T cell receptor beta chain derives from a study of T cells after yellow fever vaccination. For the study at large: The authors prepared low-cell-number fractions using SMART-Seq v4 Ultra Low Input.

TCRdb re-derived calls from the 5' RACE reads in MiXCR, one entry per CDR3 protein. The table shows around 300,000 distinct CDR3 sequences, with 3.5% to 4.5% occurring only once. Regarding the study as a whole: CD4 and CD8 compartments shared a small share of clonotypes. Contamination of FACS-sorted repertoires by abundant clonotypes from the bulk population could occur. The booster response re-showed most primary clones: around 97% CD4, around 87% CD8.

The CDR3 has 17 residues. Germline CDR1 is MNHEY and CDR2 is SVGAGI. With 0 bases removed from V and 4 bases from J, the gap between germline ends came to 18 bases. This clonotype showed up many times. Its antigen is unknown. V gene TRBV6-5 combines with J gene TRBJ2-5, with D tentatively TRBD2 (6 bases). This TCR was recovered from a man aged 18 to 35 who received the YFV17D yellow fever vaccine. Sequences were derived from PBMCs, sampled 15 days after the yellow fever booster vaccination. This CDR3 is CASSYSSIPSGRETQYF. The CDR3 DNA is TGTGCCAGCAGTTACTCGAGTATTCCGAGCGGGCGAGAGACCCAGTACTTC.